This TCR beta chain was documented in a study of vaccination and CD4 T cells after COVID-19 (dated by TCRdb to between 2021 and 2024). Broadly, across the study: Convalescent patients had a positive SARS-CoV-2 result on nasal swab PCR, and of these patients, several had mild disease and one had severe disease. Six males and four females were included in the convalescent cohort, with two Hispanic individuals, seven Caucasians, two Asians and one multiracial person represented. Participants got two doses of the Pfizer-BioNTech BNT162b2 vaccine (n=8) or two doses of the Moderna mRNA-1273 vaccine (n=2). Post-COVID blood samples from convalescent patients were collected a median of around 100 days after diagnosis, with a range of 35 to 161 days. Post-vaccine blood samples were collected a median of approximately 72 days after the second vaccine dose, ranging from roughly 13 to 250 days. The cultures were stimulated with overlapping spike peptide pools from SARS-CoV-2 and from the common cold coronaviruses HCoV-NL63, HCoV-OC43 and HCoV-229E. Control cultures received a CEFX viral epitope pool as the positive control, an HIV-1 Nef peptide pool as the negative control, or no peptide. In around 9 COVID-19 convalescent patients and a handful of infection-naive healthy vaccine recipients, researchers compared the spike-specific CD4+ TCR repertoire from before mRNA vaccination with the repertoire from after.

What the research found in general, with its limitations: Of the vaccine-specific clones found in convalescent patients, nearly all (304 of 307) were mono-reactive for SARS-CoV-2 spike instead of being cross-reactive with common cold coronaviruses. An increase in the median number of SARS-CoV-2-reactive clonotypes from around 20 after infection to some 38 after vaccination was observed, but the change was not found to be significant. In convalescent patients, a median approximately 83% of post-vaccine SARS-CoV-2-reactive clones were detected only after vaccination, suggesting vaccine-specific priming. Relatively few convalescent patients were included in the study, and early timepoints after natural infection were not analyzed.

Library method: PCR. At the Johns Hopkins FTIC core, DNA from the cultured CD4+ T cells underwent TCR sequencing with the Oncomine TCR Beta short-read assay. Genomic DNA was extracted from the cultured CD4+ T cells with the QIAamp micro DNA kit. Oncomine TCR Beta libraries from cultured CD4+ T cells were pooled with unique dual indexes and sequenced on an Illumina iSeq 100. The study's processing was this. Non-productive sequences were filtered out, and CDR3s that did not start with C, did not end with F or W, or were shorter than 7 amino acids were discarded. The MANAFEST web application was used to identify antigen-specific clonotypes by comparing peptide-stimulated wells against reference wells and other culture wells. To be called positive, a clone needed an FDR below 0.05, an odds ratio above 5, and a productive frequency above 0.1% in at least two of three replicate wells. A clonotype counted as cross-reactive if it showed significant expansion both in the SARS-CoV-2 spike wells and in at least one common cold coronavirus spike condition. Using R version 3.6.1, CDR3 homology was evaluated through Levenshtein distances (stringdist) along with unrooted phylogenetic trees (ape). TCRdb reran the public reads through fastp at Q25 and MiXCR, keeping productive beta chains. Each record represents a unique CDR3 protein, reported with the most common genes and DNA among its rows. The V and J calls follow TCRdb's processing rather than the paper's. The sample table lists 15,000 to 20,000 distinct CDR3 sequences, 25% to 30% of them with a count of one. The ten largest account for under 20% of the sample.

Concerning this clonotype: The antigen it binds to is not known. Within one base of it there is no much larger clone, and no base qualities were kept.

What the treatment or condition label conveys for this sample: 10-day PBMC culture with coronavirus spike peptide pools or control peptides (ViraFEST assay). To expand antigen-specific T cells with peptide pools and then pick out the expanded clonotypes through TCR sequencing, the study relied on the ViraFEST assay. The convalescent patients' positive SARS-CoV-2 PCR tests were from March to December 2020, which was before the Alpha, Beta and Delta variants emerged in the United States. Roughly 2 million PBMCs per well were cultured in IMDM with approximately 5% human AB serum and roughly 10 IU/ml IL-2, plus 10 ug/ml peptide pools. On days 3 and 7, half of the culture medium was replaced with fresh IL-2-containing medium. After ten to eleven days of culture, CD4+ T cells were isolated by negative selection using the EasySep CD4+ T cell isolation kit. Ficoll-Paque Plus gradient centrifugation was used to isolate PBMCs from whole blood, and the isolated PBMCs were then either used fresh or cryopreserved at -140C. Triplicate wells were generally used for each culture condition.

Taken from cysteine to phenylalanine, the CDR3 has 11 residues. Only the CDR3 portion is preserved as DNA: 33 bases, with reading frame beginning at the first base. Relative to germline, V is 9 bases shorter and J is 3 bases shorter, with 9 bases between their ends. CDR1 and CDR2 (SNHLY, FYNNEI) derive from the germline V gene. The clonotype originates from a human donor with COVID-19. Recombination linked TRBV2 to TRBJ2-7; there is no confident call for the D gene. Material: cultured CD4+ T cells from blood. The nucleotide sequence reads TGTGCCAGTGGGCCAGACTACGAGCAGTACTTC. This is translated as CASGPDYEQYF. This CDR3, with the reference TRBV2 and TRBJ2-7 proteins standing in past its ends, gives the full variable domain EPEVTQTPSHQVTQMGQEVILRCVPISNHLYFYWYRQILGQKVEFLVSFYNNEISEKSEIFDDQFSVERPDGSNFTLKIRSTKLEDSAMYFCASGPDYEQYFGPGTRLTVT.